The clone carrying this T cell receptor beta chain was seen a single time. This sample is drawn from a study of blood T cell repertoires in COVID-19. Trimming cost V 0 bases and J 3 bases; bases outside gene matches: 12. Germline CDR1 SGHDT, CDR2 YYEEEE. The CDR3 consists of 18 residues. In Seattle, patients joined the study during active infection and were tracked longitudinally. Assay: immunoSEQ multiplex PCR; the TCRdb copy retains only in-frame clones and omits some. The data hold about 340,000 clones, with about 89% observed a single time. The TCR was taken from a woman aged 45-65 years with COVID-19, enrolled during active disease. The chain joins TRBV5-6 to TRBJ1-2; 9 nucleotides agree with TRBD1. Sample: peripheral blood. CDR3 sequence reads: CASSLGGTGLNSHYGYTF. In DNA, the CDR3 is TGTGCCAGCAGCTTGGGTGGGACAGGGCTCAATTCTCACTATGGCTACACCTTC.